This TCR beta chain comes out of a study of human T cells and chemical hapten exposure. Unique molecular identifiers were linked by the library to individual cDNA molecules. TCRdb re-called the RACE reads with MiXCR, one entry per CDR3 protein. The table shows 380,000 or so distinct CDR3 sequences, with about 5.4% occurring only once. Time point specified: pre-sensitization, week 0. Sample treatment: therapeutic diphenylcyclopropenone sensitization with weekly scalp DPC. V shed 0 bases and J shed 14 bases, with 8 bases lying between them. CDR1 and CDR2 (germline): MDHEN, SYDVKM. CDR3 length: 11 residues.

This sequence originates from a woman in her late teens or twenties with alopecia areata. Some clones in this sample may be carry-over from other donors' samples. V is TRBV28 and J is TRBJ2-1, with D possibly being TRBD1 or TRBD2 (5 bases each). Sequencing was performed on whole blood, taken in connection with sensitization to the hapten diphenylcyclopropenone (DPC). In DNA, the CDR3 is TGTGCCAGCAGTTTATGGGGGCGGGAGTTCTTC. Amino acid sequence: CASSLWGREFF.